This T cell receptor (beta chain) was identified during a study of cytomegalovirus exposure and HLA in healthy donors. Study-level findings and limits: When analyzed later, a missense DCLRE1C variant was found to be linked to TCR beta V- and J-gene trimming. Presence/absence analyses treated sequencing depth as roughly uniform across donors.

This clone was detected only once. The target antigen is unknown. The donors (healthy individuals) were bone marrow donors. Nominal health characterized the donors when sampled, though unrecorded immune exposures were likely. The PCR employed 60 Vbeta primers together with 13 Jbeta primers. TCRdb's copy holds only in-frame clones and misses some; the assay was immunoSEQ multiplex PCR. The sample has roughly 97,000 clones, approximately 79% seen once. V was pared by 4 bases and J by 5 bases, with 21 bases between. The germline gives CDR1 MNHEY, CDR2 SMNVEV (reference sequence). This CDR3 contains 18 residues.

This sequence joins TRBV27 and TRBJ1-6; a possible D gene is TRBD1 (5 bases). The sequenced material came from PBMCs. This receptor was obtained from a man in his 60s in good health and CMV-seropositive. CDR3 coding DNA: TGTGCCAGCAGTTCCCGGAACCCGCAGGGAAACGATAATTCACCCCTCCACTTT. Translation gives CASSSRNPQGNDNSPLHF.